This record looks at one T cell receptor (beta chain) sequence and its context. Its target is not known. Repertoires were generated with immunoSEQ multiplex PCR, while TCRdb's copy carries only in-frame clones and drops some. The sample has more than 150,000 clones; about 94% are singletons. The data originate from a study of T cell responses to AZD1222 COVID-19 vaccine. Study as a whole: It was second doses at about 4 or about 12 weeks that were pooled. Whole-study results and caveats: When two AZD1222 doses had been given, Spike-specific TCR breadth and depth rose.

This clonotype was obtained from an adult in good health. Sample: peripheral blood, taken on day 0 of AZD1222 vaccination.

The CDR3 bases are TGTGCCAGCAGTTTCCAGAATGAAGGGCGGGACGAGCAGTACTTC. Its protein is CASSFQNEGRDEQYF. The gene calls are TRBV27 and TRBJ2-7, with D possibly matching TRBD2 (5 bases). The CDR3 runs to 15 residues. Trimming took 3 bases from V and 5 from J, leaving 17 bases between them. Looked up from germline, CDR1 is MNHEY and CDR2 is SMNVEV (reference sequence).